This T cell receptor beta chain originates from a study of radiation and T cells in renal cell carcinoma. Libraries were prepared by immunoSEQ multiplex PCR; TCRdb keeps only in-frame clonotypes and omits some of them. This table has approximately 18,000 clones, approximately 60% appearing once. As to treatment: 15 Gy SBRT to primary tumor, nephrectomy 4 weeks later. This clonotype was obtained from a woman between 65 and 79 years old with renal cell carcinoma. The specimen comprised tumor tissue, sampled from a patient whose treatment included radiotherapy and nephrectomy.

The CDR3 spells CASSPDRRYGYTF. CDR3 DNA: TGTGCCAGCAGTCCGGACAGGAGATATGGCTACACCTTC. The chain couples TRBV6-1 to TRBJ1-2, with TRBD1 matching over 7 bases. CDR1 is MNHNS and CDR2 is SASEGT in the germline V gene. The CDR3 spans 13 residues. V trimming: 5 bases; J trimming: 5 bases; junction bases outside the gene matches: 5.